One and the same sample provided the 11 T cell receptor beta chains below, sequenced in a study of blood T cell repertoires in COVID-19. Data came from immunoSEQ multiplex PCR; TCRdb stores just in-frame clones and leaves some out. The sample gives 310,000 or so clones, more than 70% of which show up once; about 11% is in the top ten. The sequenced sample consisted of peripheral blood. Receptor source: a woman in her twenties or thirties with COVID-19, enrolled during active disease.

CDR3 amino acids: CASSSTLTGVNTGELFF. The CDR3 DNA sequence: TGTGCCAGCAGTTCCACCCTGACAGGGGTCAACACCGGGGAGCTGTTTTTT. This rearrangement joins TRBV28 to TRBJ2-2; 8 positions agree with TRBD1. The CDR3 totals 17 residues. The ends lost 4 bases at V and 2 bases at J; junction bases unmatched: 9. The V gene's germline CDR1 is MDHEN and CDR2 SYDVKM.

The chain links TRBV2 to TRBJ2-3, with 10 bases aligning to TRBD2. J gave up 5 bases and V 6 bases, and 14 bases lay outside the gene matches. CDR1 and CDR2 from the germline V gene are SNHLY and FYNNEI. The CDR3 length is 17 residues. The CDR3 DNA follows: TGTGCCAGCAGAAAGACTCCTAGCGGGAGAATCGGAGATACGCAGTATTTT. Translation gives CASRKTPSGRIGDTQYF.

This clone has only a few counts. The rearrangement uses TRBV6-5 and TRBJ1-3; TRBD1 agrees at 8 bases. CDR1 is MNHEY, CDR2 SVGAGI, per germline. Trimming took 1 base from V and 1 from J; bases not matched to a gene: 3. The CDR3 contains 16 residues. The DNA of the CDR3 is TGTGCCAGCAGTTACTTTGACAGGGGATCTGGAAACACCATATATTTT. Protein: CASSYFDRGSGNTIYF.

The chain carries TRBV5-1 and TRBJ1-3; perhaps TRBD1 as D (5 bases). CDR1 is SGHRS, CDR2 YFSETQ, per germline. Trimming stripped 5 bases from V and 2 bases from J, with 8 bases between. The CDR3 spans 13 residues. CDR3 protein: CASSSRAGNTIYF. DNA for the CDR3: TGCGCCAGCAGTTCCAGGGCTGGAAACACCATATATTTT.

Worth noting for this clone: The sample carries other DNA sequences with the same CDR3. This rearrangement joins TRBV19 to TRBJ1-1, with a possible D match to TRBD1 (5 bases). Germline CDR1 LNHDA, CDR2 SQIVND (reference sequence). This CDR3 has 14 residues. V gave up 4 bases and J gave up 1 base, with 10 bases separating them. The CDR3 protein is CASSTTGGNTEAFF. The CDR3 region has the DNA TGTGCCAGTAGTACGACCGGGGGGAACACTGAAGCTTTCTTT.

This sequence joins TRBV11-2 and TRBJ2-1; D unresolved. The CDR3 totals 12 residues. Per the germline V gene, CDR1 is SGHAT and CDR2 is FQNNGV. Between the trimmed V and J ends, which lost 5 bases and 9 bases, there was a span of 11 bases. The CDR3, as DNA: TGTGCCAGCAGCGCACTATCGCCTGAGCAGTTCTTC. This codes for CASSALSPEQFF.

This clone turned up a few times. The chain combines TRBV6-2 or TRBV6-3 with TRBJ1-6, with 7 bases that match TRBD1. The CDR3 length is 13 residues. V lost 5 bases and J lost 10; bases outside the gene matches: 5. Germline CDR1 is MNHEY and CDR2 is SVGEGT. The CDR3 DNA reads as TGTGCCAGCAGTGGGCAGGGGGGATCACCCCTCCACTTT. As protein: CASSGQGGSPLHF.

V gene TRBV5-1 combines with J gene TRBJ2-1; D call uncertain. The V and J ends lost 0 bases and 0 bases respectively, with 4 bases between them. Germline CDR1 reads SGHRS; CDR2 reads YFSETQ. The CDR3 is 14 amino acids. In DNA, the CDR3 is TGCGCCAGCAGCTTGGACTACTCCTACAATGAGCAGTTCTTC. Translating it yields CASSLDYSYNEQFF.

The chain joins TRBV7-6 to TRBJ1-1; TRBD1 is a possible D gene (5 bases). Germline V gene lookup returns CDR1 SGHVS and CDR2 FNYEAQ. Trimming removed 5 bases at V and 0 bases at J, with 10 bases between. The CDR3 spans 14 residues. The CDR3 sequence: CASSIDSLNTEAFF. Here the CDR3 DNA reads TGTGCCAGCAGCATAGACAGTTTGAACACTGAAGCTTTCTTT. The variable domain in full, completed from reference TRBV7-6 and TRBJ1-1, reads GAGVSQSPRYKVTKRGQDVALRCDPISGHVSLYWYRQALGQGPEFLTYFNYEAQQDKSGLPNDRFSAERPEGSISTLTIQRTEQRDSAMYRCASSIDSLNTEAFFGQGTRLTVV.

This chain links TRBV28 with TRBJ2-2, with D possibly being TRBD2 (7 bases). V dropped 3 bases and J dropped 4 bases, with 9 bases sitting between them. The CDR3 loop spans 14 amino acids. Germline V gives CDR1 MDHEN, CDR2 SYDVKM. CDR3: CASSFGGRTGELFF. The CDR3 DNA is TGTGCCAGCAGTTTCGGGGGGCGCACCGGGGAGCTGTTTTTT.

This clone was detected once. J is TRBJ2-4 and V is TRBV7-9; D is possibly TRBD1 (6 bases). This CDR3 contains 16 residues. V shed 3 bases and J shed 1 base, with 13 bases lying between them. Looked up from germline, CDR1 is SEHNR and CDR2 is FQNEAQ (reference sequence). The DNA of the CDR3 is TGTGCCAGCAGCTTCGCAGGGGTTACGGCCAAAAACATTCAGTACTTC. This codes for CASSFAGVTAKNIQYF. Full variable domain (outside the CDR3, taken from reference TRBV7-9 and TRBJ2-4): DTGVSQNPRHKITKRGQNVTFRCDPISEHNRLYWYRQTLGQGPEFLTYFQNEAQLEKSRLLSDRFSAERPKGSFSTLEIQRTEQGDSAMYLCASSFAGVTAKNIQYFGAGTRLSVL.